The text below deals with one T cell receptor (beta chain). Its matching antigen is unknown. 13 Jbeta primers and 60 Vbeta primers were used for the PCR. The table came from immunoSEQ multiplex PCR; TCRdb's copy has only in-frame clones and leaves some out. Among 120,000 or so clones listed, around 80% were seen once. These data come from a study of cytomegalovirus exposure and HLA in healthy donors. Study at large: As an earlier analysis found, around 170 million T cells yielded 100 million to 130 million unique TCR beta sequences. General study results and limits: It was reported in a later analysis that an Asian-associated ancestry cluster showed fewer N-insertions than the roughly 670-donor mean.

Although they were nominally healthy when sampled, donors likely had unrecorded immune exposures. The CDR3 extends over 13 amino acids. Trimming stripped 0 bases from V and 9 bases from J, with 11 bases between. CDR1 and CDR2 (germline): MNHEY, SVGAGI. The TCR sequence derives from a female donor in good health and CMV-seronegative. The chain combines TRBV6-5 with TRBJ1-1; tentatively, D is TRBD1 (5 bases). The source material was PBMCs. CDR3 residues: CASSYSMTDKAFF. Here the CDR3 DNA reads TGTGCCAGCAGTTACTCGATGACAGATAAAGCTTTCTTT.